These 15 T cell receptor beta chains originate from one sample sequenced in a study of shared clonotypes between healthy human individuals. The data were produced by immunoSEQ multiplex PCR, yet TCRdb's version contains in-frame clones alone and is incomplete. Of more than 2 million clones listed, around 93% are singletons. Naive CD8 cells comprised CD45RO-negative, CCR7-positively selected cells, excluding terminally differentiated effector memory CD45RA+ cells. Sequenced input: naive CD8+ T cells from PBMCs. Source of these receptors: a man aged 18 to 30 in good health. Some clones in this sample may be carry-over from other donors' samples.

The CDR3 region is CATRTPPGGGYTF. The CDR3 coding sequence is TGTGCCACCAGGACCCCCCCGGGGGGAGGCTACACCTTC. This chain joins TRBV15 and TRBJ1-2; tentatively, D is TRBD1 (5 bases). The V gene's germline CDR1 is LNHNV and CDR2 YYDKDF (reference sequence). The ends were cut back, 6 bases at V and 8 bases at J, with 16 bases in the middle. The length of the CDR3 is 13 residues.

This chain connects TRBV9 to TRBJ1-1; TRBD1 aligns across 9 bases. This CDR3 is built from 13 residues. V trimming: 3 bases; J trimming: 7 bases; junction bases outside the gene matches: 4. Germline V gives CDR1 SGDLS, CDR2 YYNGEE. CDR3 nucleotide sequence: TGTGCCAGCAGCGAAGACAGGGGGGGTGAAGCTTTCTTT. Its protein product is CASSEDRGGEAFF.

The V call is TRBV4-1, the J call TRBJ1-2, with D possibly being TRBD1 (5 bases). The germline V gene encodes CDR1 MGHRA and CDR2 YSYEKL. The V end lost 0 bases, the J end lost 0 bases, and 11 bases lay between the germline ends. This CDR3 is 16 amino acids long. CDR3 residues: CASSQDWAGPNYGYTF. The CDR3 DNA follows: TGCGCCAGCAGCCAAGATTGGGCAGGGCCTAACTATGGCTACACCTTC.

V usage is TRBV12-5 and J usage is TRBJ2-3; no definite D call. This CDR3 has 12 residues. V was trimmed by 3 bases and J by 4 bases, leaving 5 bases between them. Germline V gene sequence: CDR1 LGHNT, CDR2 FRNRAP. The CDR3 DNA follows: TGTGCTAGTGGTTTCAACTCAGATACGCAGTATTTT. As protein: CASGFNSDTQYF.

The chain recombines TRBV9 with TRBJ2-7, with 7 bases matching TRBD1. CDR1 and CDR2 (germline): SGDLS, YYNGEE. J was trimmed by 0 bases and V by 4 bases; bases with no gene match: 7. The length of the CDR3 is 15 residues. CDR3 nucleotides: TGTGCCAGCAGCCCTGCAGGGGGACCCTCCTACGAGCAGTACTTC. It translates to CASSPAGGPSYEQYF.

This chain joins TRBV19 and TRBJ2-3, with D possibly TRBD1 on 5 matching bases. Trimming took off 6 bases at V and 5 bases at J, with 9 bases between the two ends. The CDR3 length is 12 residues. Germline V gene lookup returns CDR1 LNHDA and CDR2 SQIVND (reference sequence). For the CDR3, the DNA is TGTGCCAGTAGAACAGGTCTAGATACGCAGTATTTT. Encoded protein: CASRTGLDTQYF.

The CDR3 protein is CARPTPGSSYEQYF. In DNA, the CDR3 is TGCGCCAGGCCAACCCCAGGGAGTTCCTACGAGCAGTACTTC. The V and J genes are TRBV23-1 and TRBJ2-7; the D call may be TRBD1 or TRBD2 (5 bases each). TRBV23-1 is an ORF, and what it does is uncertain. This CDR3 is 14 amino acids long. Between the trimmed V and J ends, which lost 9 bases and 1 base, there was a span of 16 bases.

The V call is TRBV4-3, the J call TRBJ1-1; the D is unclear. Germline lookup yields CDR1 LGHNA and CDR2 YSLEER. Deletions cut 1 base from V and 4 bases from J, with 7 bases between. CDR3 length: 13 residues. The CDR3 is CASSQGHLTEAFF. The CDR3 DNA reads as TGCGCCAGCAGCCAAGGACACCTCACTGAAGCTTTCTTT.

V is TRBV5-1 and J is TRBJ1-2; D is unclear. The CDR3 has 16 amino acids. The V gene lost 0 bases and the J gene lost 3 bases, with 15 bases spanning the gap. Germline values: CDR1 SGHRS, CDR2 YFSETQ. The CDR3 is CASSLASPGGDYGYTF. The CDR3 region has the DNA TGCGCCAGCAGCTTGGCCTCCCCTGGTGGGGACTATGGCTACACCTTC.

The CDR3 region is CASSLEPFTSNEQFF. CDR3 bases: TGTGCCAGCAGTTTAGAACCGTTCACTAGCAATGAGCAGTTCTTC. V is TRBV27 and J is TRBJ2-1; D might be TRBD2 (5 bases). V lost 2 bases to trimming and J lost 6 bases, with 14 bases between them. Germline V CDR1 and CDR2: MNHEY, SMNVEV (reference sequence). The CDR3 extends over 15 amino acids.

The V and J genes are TRBV7-9 and TRBJ2-3; D gene uncertain. Germline assignment: CDR1 SEHNR and CDR2 FQNEAQ (reference sequence). Trimming stripped 5 bases from V and 0 bases from J, with 15 bases between. This CDR3 has 16 amino acids. The CDR3 coding sequence is TGTGCCAGCAGCCCTTCTGAGTTTGGGAGCACAGATACGCAGTATTTT. Its translation is CASSPSEFGSTDTQYF. Looking up the rest from reference TRBV7-9 and TRBJ2-3 gives the full variable domain: DTGVSQNPRHKITKRGQNVTFRCDPISEHNRLYWYRQTLGQGPEFLTYFQNEAQLEKSRLLSDRFSAERPKGSFSTLEIQRTEQGDSAMYLCASSPSEFGSTDTQYFGPGTRLTVL.

Worth noting for this clone: The same CDR3 is also encoded by other DNA sequences in this sample. J is TRBJ2-5 and V is TRBV7-9, with D unclear. Trimming took off 3 bases at V and 1 base at J, with 3 bases between the two ends. Germline V gene data show CDR1 as SEHNR and CDR2 as FQNEAQ (reference sequence). CDR3 length: 12 amino acids. The CDR3 reads CASSFLQETQYF. In nucleotides, the CDR3 is TGTGCCAGCAGCTTCCTCCAAGAGACCCAGTACTTC.

This chain joins TRBV6-6 and TRBJ1-2; perhaps TRBD1 as D (5 bases). The CDR3 spans 14 residues. With 4 bases removed from V and 2 bases from J, the gap between germline ends came to 11 bases. CDR1 and CDR2 from the germline V gene are MNHNY and SVGAGI (reference sequence). CDR3 loop: CASSWGRTNYGYTF. Here the CDR3 DNA reads TGTGCCAGCAGTTGGGGACGGACCAACTATGGCTACACCTTC.

This sequence joins TRBV29-1 and TRBJ2-1; D call uncertain. This CDR3 has 11 amino acids. Germline V gives CDR1 SQVTM, CDR2 ANQGSEA. Trimming stripped 4 bases from V and 7 bases from J, with 8 bases between. The CDR3 bases are TGCAGCGTTGTGCGTGAAAATGAGCAGTTCTTC. It encodes CSVVRENEQFF.

The gene calls are TRBV27 and TRBJ1-4; TRBD1 might be the D (5 bases). The CDR3 is made up of 13 amino acids. CDR1 and CDR2 (germline): MNHEY, SMNVEV (reference sequence). V was cut by 5 bases and J by 7 bases, with 11 bases left in between. The CDR3 DNA reads as TGTGCCAGCAGTGAGGGGTACGGTGAAAAACTGTTTTTT. Translation: CASSEGYGEKLFF.